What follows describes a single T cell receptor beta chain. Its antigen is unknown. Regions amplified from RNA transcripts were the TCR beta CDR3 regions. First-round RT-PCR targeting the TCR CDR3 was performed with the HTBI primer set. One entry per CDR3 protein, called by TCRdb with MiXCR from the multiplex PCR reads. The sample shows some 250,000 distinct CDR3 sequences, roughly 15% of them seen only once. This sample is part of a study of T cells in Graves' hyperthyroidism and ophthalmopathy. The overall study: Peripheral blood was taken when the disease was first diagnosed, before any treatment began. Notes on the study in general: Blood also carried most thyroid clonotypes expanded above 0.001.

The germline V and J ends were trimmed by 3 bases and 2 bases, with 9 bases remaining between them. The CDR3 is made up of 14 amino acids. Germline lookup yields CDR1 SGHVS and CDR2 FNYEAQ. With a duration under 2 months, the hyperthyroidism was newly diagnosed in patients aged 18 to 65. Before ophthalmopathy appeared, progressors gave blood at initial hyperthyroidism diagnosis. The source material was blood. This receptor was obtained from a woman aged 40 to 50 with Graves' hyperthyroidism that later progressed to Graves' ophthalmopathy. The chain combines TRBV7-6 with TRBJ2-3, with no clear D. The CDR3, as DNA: TGTGCCAGCAGCTTCTTGGGTCTCACAGATACGCAGTATTTT. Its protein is CASSFLGLTDTQYF.